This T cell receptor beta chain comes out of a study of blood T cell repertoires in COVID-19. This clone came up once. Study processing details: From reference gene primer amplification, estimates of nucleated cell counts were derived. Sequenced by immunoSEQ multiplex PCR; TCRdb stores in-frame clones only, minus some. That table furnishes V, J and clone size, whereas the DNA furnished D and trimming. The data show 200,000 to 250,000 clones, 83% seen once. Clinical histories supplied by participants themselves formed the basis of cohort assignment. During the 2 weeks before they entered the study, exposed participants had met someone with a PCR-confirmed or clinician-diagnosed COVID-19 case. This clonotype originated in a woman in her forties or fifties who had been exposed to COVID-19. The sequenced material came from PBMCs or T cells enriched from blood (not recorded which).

CDR3 nucleotides: TGTGCCACCAGTGACCGAAGGGGGCCGCGCCAGCCCCAGCATTTT. Its translation: CATSDRRGPRQPQHF. This chain links TRBV24-1 with TRBJ1-5; the match to TRBD1 covers 7 bases. Germline V CDR1 and CDR2: KGHDR, SFDVKD. The CDR3 covers 15 residues. The V gene end was trimmed by 4 bases and the J gene end by 7 bases; junction bases not matched to a gene: 9.